The T cell receptor beta chain under discussion was sequenced for a study of blood T cell repertoires in COVID-19. This CDR3 is 15 amino acids long. The germline gives CDR1 MNHEY, CDR2 SVGAGI. Deletions cut 7 bases from V and 4 bases from J, with 17 bases between. Sequencing used immunoSEQ multiplex PCR; TCRdb keeps in-frame clones, though not all of them. Of around 160,000 clones listed, over 70% are singletons. V and J are TRBV6-5 and TRBJ1-5, with D possibly being TRBD1 (5 bases). Sequencing was carried out using PBMCs or T cells enriched from blood (not recorded which). This clonotype was obtained from an older woman who had recovered from COVID-19. The CDR3 protein is CASTPHSRANQPQHF. The CDR3 coding sequence is TGTGCCAGCACCCCACATTCCAGGGCAAATCAGCCCCAGCATTTT.